These 26 T cell receptor beta chains were sequenced from one sample in a study of T cell responses to AZD1222 COVID-19 vaccine. Profiling relied on immunoSEQ multiplex PCR, and the TCRdb table lists in-frame clones only, not all of them. The profile shows some 120,000 clones, around 87% of them singletons. Here the sequenced sample was peripheral blood, taken on day 0 of AZD1222 vaccination. Receptor source: an adult in good health.

The genes are TRBV7-3 and TRBJ1-2; TRBD1 matches 7 bases. Germline CDR1 and CDR2: SGHTA and FQGTGA. Losses at the gene ends were 0 bases for V and 0 bases for J; bases not matched to a gene: 7. This CDR3 spans 17 amino acids. CDR3 nucleotide sequence: TGTGCCAGCAGCTTAACGTCCCCTACAGGGGCTAACTATGGCTACACCTTC. It encodes CASSLTSPTGANYGYTF. The full variable domain, rest sourced from reference TRBV7-3 and TRBJ1-2, is GAGVSQTPSNKVTEKGKYVELRCDPISGHTALYWYRQSLGQGPEFLIYFQGTGAADDSGLPNDRFFAVRPEGSVSTLKIQRTERGDSAVYLCASSLTSPTGANYGYTFGSGTRLTVV.

The CDR3 nucleotides read TGTGCCAGCAGCCGGTCGGGCACCAACTCCTACGAGCAGTACTTC. Amino acids: CASSRSGTNSYEQYF. The V gene is TRBV7-8, the J gene TRBJ2-7; D is ambiguous. Germline assignment: CDR1 SGHVS and CDR2 FQNEAQ. Trimming pared 5 bases from V and 0 bases from J, leaving 14 bases between. The CDR3 contains 15 residues.

This chain uses TRBV9 with TRBJ2-1; TRBD1 agrees at 9 bases. The J segment lost 6 bases and the V segment lost 4 bases, leaving 8 bases of the junction unmatched. Germline CDR1 and CDR2: SGDLS and YYNGEE. The CDR3 length is 15 residues. For the CDR3, the DNA is TGTGCCAGCAGCCCAACAGGGGGCAGGTTCAATGAGCAGTTCTTC. As protein: CASSPTGGRFNEQFF.

This chain uses TRBV7-2 with TRBJ2-2; D uncertain. CDR1 and CDR2 from the germline V gene are SGHTA and FQGNSA. With 4 bases removed from V and 6 bases from J, the gap between germline ends came to 15 bases. This CDR3 region has 15 residues. CDR3 sequence reads: CASSSRSRSAGELFF. The CDR3 region has the DNA TGTGCCAGCAGCTCCAGGTCCCGTAGTGCCGGGGAGCTGTTTTTT.

V gene TRBV20-1 combines with J gene TRBJ1-1; D gene unclear. V was clipped by 5 bases and J by 2 bases, with 6 bases between them. The CDR3 consists of 11 residues. Germline V gene lookup returns CDR1 DFQATT and CDR2 SNEGSKA (reference sequence). This CDR3 is CSAAPNTEAFF. CDR3 DNA sequence: TGCAGTGCTGCACCTAACACTGAAGCTTTCTTT.

This clone was found a few times. The chain recombines TRBV28 with TRBJ1-2, with a possible D match to TRBD1 (5 bases). CDR1 and CDR2 from the germline V gene are MDHEN and SYDVKM. The CDR3 spans 12 residues. The ends were cut back, 7 bases at V and 8 bases at J, with 14 bases in the middle. CDR3 DNA: TGTGCCAGCATGGACCGGGGGAGGGGCTACACCTTC. Residues: CASMDRGRGYTF.

This rearrangement joins TRBV9 to TRBJ1-6; D is unclear. V lost 0 bases to trimming and J lost 7 bases, with 5 bases between them. The germline gives CDR1 SGDLS, CDR2 YYNGEE. The CDR3 has 13 amino acids. The CDR3 DNA reads as TGTGCCAGCAGCGTAGGGAGGAATTCACCCCTCCACTTT. It encodes CASSVGRNSPLHF.

Comment on this clone: Within the sample, other DNA sequences also encode this same CDR3. The chain joins TRBV5-6 to TRBJ2-7; 9 bases are a match to TRBD1. CDR3 length equals 14 residues. Germline assignment: CDR1 SGHDT and CDR2 YYEEEE. V was pared by 4 bases and J by 2 bases, with 4 bases of the junction left unmatched. CDR3 in DNA: TGTGCCAGCAGCCGAGGACAGGGGCCCTACGAGCAGTACTTC. Its protein product is CASSRGQGPYEQYF.

This chain's CDR3 is CATVRTEMNTEAFF. The CDR3 DNA is TGTGCCACCGTACGGACAGAGATGAACACTGAAGCTTTCTTT. This rearrangement joins TRBV10-3 to TRBJ1-1, with D perhaps matching TRBD1 (6 bases). The CDR3 covers 14 residues. CDR1 is ENHRY and CDR2 is SYGVKD in the germline V gene. Between the trimmed V and J ends, which lost 10 bases and 0 bases, there was a span of 15 bases.

V and J are TRBV10-2 and TRBJ1-1, with 9 bases lining up with TRBD1. This CDR3 has 15 amino acids. The trim removed 2 bases at V and 0 bases at J, leaving 1 base unmatched. Germline CDR1 is WSHSY and CDR2 is SAAADI. CDR3 coding DNA: TGCGCCAGCAGTGAGAGGGACAGGGTGAACACTGAAGCTTTCTTT. This gives the protein CASSERDRVNTEAFF.

The chain links TRBV5-1 to TRBJ1-3; no firm D call. The CDR3 has 17 amino acids. Germline-derived CDR1 and CDR2 are SGHRS and YFSETQ. With 4 bases removed from V and 0 bases from J, the gap between germline ends came to 17 bases. The CDR3 nucleotides read TGCGCCAGCAGCCTCACCCTTGGGCGTAACTCTGGAAACACCATATATTTT. Translation gives CASSLTLGRNSGNTIYF.

J is TRBJ1-5 and V is TRBV27, with D perhaps TRBD1 (6 bases). The CDR3 spans 14 residues. CDR1 and CDR2 (germline): MNHEY, SMNVEV (reference sequence). Trimming cost V 4 bases and J 0 bases, with 7 bases left between them. CDR3 region: CASSYRDSNQPQHF. DNA of the CDR3: TGTGCCAGCAGTTACAGGGATAGCAATCAGCCCCAGCATTTT.

The chain employs TRBV28 and TRBJ2-7; D assignment may be TRBD1 or TRBD2 (7 bases each). The CDR3 has 16 residues. Trimming took 7 bases from V and 1 from J, leaving 20 bases between them. Germline V lookup: CDR1 MDHEN, CDR2 SYDVKM. CDR3 coding DNA: TGTGCCAGCACGCTCCTTGGGCAGGGGGGGTCCTACGAGCAGTACTTC. Encoded protein: CASTLLGQGGSYEQYF.

The chain couples TRBV5-4 to TRBJ2-3, with 8 bases that match TRBD2. V was pared by 0 bases and J by 3 bases, with 6 bases of the junction left unmatched. The CDR3 spans 16 residues. Germline-derived CDR1 and CDR2 are SGHNT and YYREEE (reference sequence). The DNA for the CDR3 is TGTGCCAGCAGCTTGGACCAGCGGGGGAAAACAGATACGCAGTATTTT. Translated: CASSLDQRGKTDTQYF.

The J gene is TRBJ2-5, the V gene TRBV5-1; possible D gene TRBD2, 6 bases. V was shortened by 4 bases and J by 5 bases, with 15 bases between the two germline ends. Looked up from germline, CDR1 is SGHRS and CDR2 is YFSETQ. There are 14 residues in the CDR3. CDR3: CASSVDIGRETQYF. Written as DNA, the CDR3 is TGCGCCAGCAGCGTCGACATAGGGAGGGAGACCCAGTACTTC.

The J gene is TRBJ1-1, the V gene TRBV18; possibly TRBD1 for D (5 bases). The V end was cut by 2 bases, the J end by 7 bases, with 5 bases between. There are 11 residues in the CDR3. Germline CDR1 reads KGHSH; CDR2 reads LQKENI. The CDR3 loop reads CASSPGGEAFF. Written as DNA, the CDR3 is TGTGCCAGCTCACCAGGGGGTGAAGCTTTCTTT.

This clone was seen a single time. The V call is TRBV20-1, the J call TRBJ1-2, with unresolved D. The CDR3 consists of 10 residues. V was cut by 4 bases and J by 8 bases, with 8 bases left in between. Germline V gives CDR1 DFQATT, CDR2 SNEGSKA (reference sequence). The chain's CDR3 is CSATGSGYTF. The CDR3 region has the DNA TGCAGTGCTACCGGATCCGGCTACACCTTC.

The rearrangement links TRBV6-4 to TRBJ2-3; D is undetermined. The CDR3 runs to 16 residues. Germline assignment: CDR1 MRHNA and CDR2 SNTAGT. V was trimmed by 0 bases and J by 0 bases, leaving 10 bases between them. CDR3 in DNA: TGTGCCAGCAGTGACTCGGGTGCGACCAGCACAGATACGCAGTATTTT. It encodes CASSDSGATSTDTQYF.

V and J are TRBV29-1 and TRBJ1-4; 7 nucleotides line up with TRBD1. After removal of 5 bases from V and 7 bases from J, the junction contained 13 bases not matched to a gene. The length of the CDR3 is 15 residues. In germline, CDR1 is SQVTM, CDR2 ANQGSEA. CDR3 in amino acids: CSVLFNRGVGEKLFF. Here the CDR3 DNA reads TGCAGCGTTCTATTTAACAGGGGAGTGGGTGAAAAACTGTTTTTT.

The V call is TRBV19, the J call TRBJ2-4; TRBD1 aligns across 9 bases. The CDR3 is 16 amino acids. J lost 3 bases, V lost 5 bases, and 8 bases had no gene match. Looked up from germline, CDR1 is LNHDA and CDR2 is SQIVND (reference sequence). The CDR3 DNA sequence: TGTGCCAGTAGTGACTACAGGGGGCAGGTCAAAAACATTCAGTACTTC. Translated, it gives CASSDYRGQVKNIQYF.

The rearrangement uses TRBV5-1 and TRBJ1-2, with 12 positions matching TRBD1. Trimming cost V 4 bases and J 7 bases; bases outside gene matches: 2. This CDR3 spans 13 amino acids. Germline loops: CDR1 SGHRS, CDR2 YFSETQ. DNA for the CDR3: TGCGCCAGCAGCCAGGGACAGGGGGCTGGCTACACCTTC. This encodes CASSQGQGAGYTF.

This chain connects TRBV7-9 to TRBJ2-3; no clear D gene. V lost 5 bases, J lost 8 bases, and 14 bases lay in between. The germline CDR1 and CDR2 sequences are SEHNR and FQNEAQ (reference sequence). The CDR3 totals 13 residues. Here the CDR3 reads CASSPKESITQYF. CDR3 DNA: TGTGCCAGCAGCCCCAAAGAGTCAATTACGCAGTATTTT.

The V and J genes are TRBV6-1 and TRBJ2-7, with 8 bases lining up with TRBD2. The CDR3 contains 13 residues. Looked up from germline, CDR1 is MNHNS and CDR2 is SASEGT. Unmatched junction bases numbered 6, after V lost 3 bases and J lost 8 bases. The DNA of the CDR3 is TGTGCCAGCAGTGACGGCGGGGGGAGGAAGCAGTACTTC. Its protein product is CASSDGGGRKQYF.

The chain has TRBV5-1 and TRBJ1-4; a possible D gene is TRBD1 (5 bases). This CDR3 has 15 amino acids. V was trimmed by 4 bases and J by 0 bases, leaving 10 bases between them. In germline, CDR1 is SGHRS, CDR2 YFSETQ. The CDR3 DNA is TGCGCCAGCAGCCCGGGGACCGCAACTAATGAAAAACTGTTTTTT. Translation gives CASSPGTATNEKLFF.

The CDR3, as DNA: TGCGCCAGCAGCCAGGGGACAATGAATGGCTACACCTTC. Amino acids: CASSQGTMNGYTF. This chain connects TRBV4-3 to TRBJ1-2; a possible D gene is TRBD1 (6 bases). V was trimmed by 3 bases and J by 6 bases, leaving 11 bases between them. The CDR3 extends over 13 amino acids. Germline CDR1 LGHNA, CDR2 YSLEER.

The rearrangement joins TRBV10-1 to TRBJ2-7, with D maybe TRBD2 (6 bases). This CDR3 is 15 amino acids long. The V end lost 2 bases, the J end lost 3 bases, and 14 bases lay between the germline ends. Germline-derived CDR1 and CDR2 are WNHNN and SYGVQD (reference sequence). This CDR3 is CASSETGDKNYEQYF. As DNA, the CDR3 is TGCGCCAGCAGTGAGACGGGAGACAAAAACTACGAGCAGTACTTC.